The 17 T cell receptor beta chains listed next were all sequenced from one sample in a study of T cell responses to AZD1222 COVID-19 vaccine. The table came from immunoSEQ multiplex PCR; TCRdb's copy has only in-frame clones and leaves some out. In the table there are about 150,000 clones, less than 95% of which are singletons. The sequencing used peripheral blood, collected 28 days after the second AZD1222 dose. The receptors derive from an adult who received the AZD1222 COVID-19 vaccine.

CDR3 in amino acids: CASSQGTVGYSPLHF. DNA of the CDR3: TGCGCCAGCAGCCAAGGGACAGTTGGGTATTCACCCCTCCACTTT. The chain is built from TRBV5-1 and TRBJ1-6, with 7 positions matching TRBD1. Germline CDR1 SGHRS, CDR2 YFSETQ. Losses at the gene ends were 4 bases for V and 8 bases for J; bases not matched to a gene: 9. The CDR3 covers 15 residues.

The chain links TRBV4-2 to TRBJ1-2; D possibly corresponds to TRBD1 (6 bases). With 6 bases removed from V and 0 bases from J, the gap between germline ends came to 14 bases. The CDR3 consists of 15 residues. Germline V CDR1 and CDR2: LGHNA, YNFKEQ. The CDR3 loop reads CASSDTGTTNYGYTF. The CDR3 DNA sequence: TGTGCCAGCAGTGACACCGGGACAACTAACTATGGCTACACCTTC.

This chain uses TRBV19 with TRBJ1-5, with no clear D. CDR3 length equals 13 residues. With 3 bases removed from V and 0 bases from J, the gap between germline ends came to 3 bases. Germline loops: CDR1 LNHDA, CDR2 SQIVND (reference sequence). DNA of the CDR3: TGTGCCAGTAGTATCTCTAGCAATCAGCCCCAGCATTTT. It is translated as CASSISSNQPQHF.

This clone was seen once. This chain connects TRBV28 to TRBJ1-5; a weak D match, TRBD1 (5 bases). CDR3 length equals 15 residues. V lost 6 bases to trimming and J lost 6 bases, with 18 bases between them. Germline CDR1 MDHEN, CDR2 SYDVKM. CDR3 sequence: CASRPDRAAGQPQHF. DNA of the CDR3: TGTGCCAGCAGACCTGACAGAGCGGCGGGTCAGCCCCAGCATTTT.

This CDR3 is CSAQGTGPQHF. DNA for the CDR3: TGCAGTGCTCAAGGGACAGGGCCCCAGCATTTT. The chain employs TRBV20-1 and TRBJ1-5, with TRBD1 identical over 8 bases. V trimming: 5 bases; J trimming: 9 bases; junction bases outside the gene matches: 3. The CDR3 covers 11 residues. Germline CDR1 is DFQATT and CDR2 is SNEGSKA (reference sequence).

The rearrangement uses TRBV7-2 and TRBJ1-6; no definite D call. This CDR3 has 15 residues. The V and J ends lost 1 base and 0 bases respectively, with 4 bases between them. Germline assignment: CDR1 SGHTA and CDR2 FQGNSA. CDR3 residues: CASSLESSYNSPLHF. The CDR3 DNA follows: TGTGCCAGCAGCTTAGAGAGCTCCTATAATTCACCCCTCCACTTT.

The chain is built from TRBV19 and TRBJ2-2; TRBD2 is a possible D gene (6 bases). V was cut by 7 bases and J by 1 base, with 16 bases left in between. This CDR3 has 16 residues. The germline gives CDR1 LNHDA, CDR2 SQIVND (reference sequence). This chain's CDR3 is CASTFLGGMNTGELFF. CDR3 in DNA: TGTGCCAGTACCTTCTTGGGCGGGATGAACACCGGGGAGCTGTTTTTT.

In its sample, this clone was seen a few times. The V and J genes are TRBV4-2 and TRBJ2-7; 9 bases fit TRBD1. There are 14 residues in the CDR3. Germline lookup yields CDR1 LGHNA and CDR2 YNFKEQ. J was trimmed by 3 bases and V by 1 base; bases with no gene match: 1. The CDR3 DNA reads TGTGCCAGCAGCCAAGGGACAGGGGACTACGAGCAGTACTTC. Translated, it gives CASSQGTGDYEQYF.

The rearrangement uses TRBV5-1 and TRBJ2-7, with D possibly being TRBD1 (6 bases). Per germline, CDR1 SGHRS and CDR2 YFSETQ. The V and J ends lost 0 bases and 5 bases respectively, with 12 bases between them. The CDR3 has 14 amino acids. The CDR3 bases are TGCGCCAGCAGCTTGGACCCAAACAGGGACGAGCAGTACTTC. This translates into CASSLDPNRDEQYF.

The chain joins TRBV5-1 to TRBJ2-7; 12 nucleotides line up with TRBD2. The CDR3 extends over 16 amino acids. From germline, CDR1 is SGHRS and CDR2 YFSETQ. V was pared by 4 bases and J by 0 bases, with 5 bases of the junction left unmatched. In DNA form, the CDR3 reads TGCGCCAGCAGCCCTGGGACTAGCGGGCTCTCCTACGAGCAGTACTTC. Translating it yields CASSPGTSGLSYEQYF.

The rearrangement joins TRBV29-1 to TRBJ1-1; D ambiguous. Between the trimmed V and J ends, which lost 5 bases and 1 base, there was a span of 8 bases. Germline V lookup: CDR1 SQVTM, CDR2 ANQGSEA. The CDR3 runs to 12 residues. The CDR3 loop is CSVLSGNTEAFF. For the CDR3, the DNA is TGCAGCGTTTTGTCAGGGAACACTGAAGCTTTCTTT. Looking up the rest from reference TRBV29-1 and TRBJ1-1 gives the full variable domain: SAVISQKPSRDICQRGTSLTIQCQVDSQVTMMFWYRQQPGQSLTLIATANQGSEATYESGFVIDKFPISRPNLTFSTLTVSNMSPEDSSIYLCSVLSGNTEAFFGQGTRLTVV.

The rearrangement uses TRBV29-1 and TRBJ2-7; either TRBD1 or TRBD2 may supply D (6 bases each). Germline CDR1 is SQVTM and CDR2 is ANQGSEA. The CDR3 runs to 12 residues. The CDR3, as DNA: TGCAGTGTTCGGGGGCCCTCCTACGAGCAGTACTTC. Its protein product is CSVRGPSYEQYF.

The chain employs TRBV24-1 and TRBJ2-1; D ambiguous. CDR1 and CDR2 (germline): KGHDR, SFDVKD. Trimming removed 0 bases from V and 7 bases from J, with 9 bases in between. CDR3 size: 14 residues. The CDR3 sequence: CATSDLLVGNEQFF. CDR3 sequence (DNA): TGTGCCACCAGTGATTTGCTTGTGGGGAATGAGCAGTTCTTC.

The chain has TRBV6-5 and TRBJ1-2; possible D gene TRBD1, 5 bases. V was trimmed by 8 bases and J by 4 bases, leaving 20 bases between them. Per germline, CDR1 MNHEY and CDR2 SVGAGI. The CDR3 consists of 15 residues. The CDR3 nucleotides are TGTGCCAGCTATTCCCTCACAGGAGGGCTCTATGGCTACACCTTC. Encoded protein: CASYSLTGGLYGYTF.

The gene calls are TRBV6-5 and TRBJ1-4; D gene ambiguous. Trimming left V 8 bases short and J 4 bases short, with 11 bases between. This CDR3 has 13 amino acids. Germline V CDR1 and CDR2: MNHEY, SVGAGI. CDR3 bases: TGTGCCAGCTACGAGAGGTATAATGAAAAACTGTTTTTT. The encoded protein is CASYERYNEKLFF.

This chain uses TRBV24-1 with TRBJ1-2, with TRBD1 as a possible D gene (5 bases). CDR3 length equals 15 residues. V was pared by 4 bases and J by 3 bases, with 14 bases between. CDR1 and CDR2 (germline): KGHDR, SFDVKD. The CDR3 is CATSESGTRYYGYTF. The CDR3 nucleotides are TGTGCCACCAGTGAATCCGGGACGCGATACTATGGCTACACCTTC.

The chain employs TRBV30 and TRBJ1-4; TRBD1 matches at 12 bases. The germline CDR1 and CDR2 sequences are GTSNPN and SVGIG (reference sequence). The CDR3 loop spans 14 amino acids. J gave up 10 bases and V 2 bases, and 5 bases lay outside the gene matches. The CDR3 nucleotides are TGTGCCTGGAGTACCGGGACAGGGGGCGGAAAACTGTTTTTT. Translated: CAWSTGTGGGKLFF.